The 4 T cell receptor beta chains presented below share a single source sample, sequenced in a study of shared clonotypes between healthy human individuals. Only in-frame clones appear in the TCRdb table, and some are missing; sequencing was by immunoSEQ multiplex PCR. The sample yields 1 million to 1.2 million clones, approximately 77% seen once. The source material was memory CD4+ T cells from PBMCs. As for subset: CD45RA-negative fraction. The receptor source for this set is a young man in good health. Some clones in this sample may be carry-over from other donors' samples.

Turning to this clone: This sample also contains other DNA sequences that code for the same CDR3. The chain carries TRBV7-9 and TRBJ2-3, with D unresolved. The CDR3 runs 13 residues. Germline CDR1 reads SEHNR; CDR2 reads FQNEAQ (reference sequence). V lost 1 base to trimming and J lost 2 bases, with 4 bases between them. The CDR3 region has the DNA TGTGCCAGCAGCTTAGGGGCCACAGATACGCAGTATTTT. Residues: CASSLGATDTQYF.

The chain uses TRBV7-3 and TRBJ2-5; 7 nucleotides agree with TRBD2. The CDR3 covers 14 residues. Germline V gene lookup returns CDR1 SGHTA and CDR2 FQGTGA. J gave up 1 base and V 3 bases, and 2 bases lay outside the gene matches. CDR3 nucleotides: TGTGCCAGCAGCTTGGGAGGGCCCCAAGAGACCCAGTACTTC. It specifies CASSLGGPQETQYF.

This chain links TRBV4-1 with TRBJ1-1, with D perhaps matching TRBD1 (6 bases). CDR1 is MGHRA and CDR2 is YSYEKL in the germline V gene. V gave up 4 bases and J gave up 8 bases, with 14 bases separating them. The CDR3 totals 13 residues. The CDR3 is CASSLTGTLEAFF. The CDR3 bases are TGCGCCAGCAGCCTCACCGGGACACTAGAAGCTTTCTTT.

V usage is TRBV5-1 and J usage is TRBJ2-7; 11 bases fit TRBD2. This CDR3 is 15 amino acids long. Germline V CDR1 and CDR2: SGHRS, YFSETQ. Unmatched junction bases numbered 6, after V lost 5 bases and J lost 2 bases. CDR3 coding DNA: TGCGCCAGCAGTGTAGTAGCGGGAGGGCCCTACGAGCAGTACTTC. As protein: CASSVVAGGPYEQYF.